This passage covers 9 T cell receptor beta chains from one sample sequenced in a study of response to subunit inactivated influenza vaccine. TCRdb independently ran MiXCR on the RT-PCR reads; one entry per CDR3 protein. Among hundreds of thousands of distinct CDR3 sequences, around 20% were seen once, and the ten largest hold around 10%. The material was PBMCs from blood, obtained approximately 20 months after vaccination. These receptor sequences come from a man between 50 and 70 years old who received an inactivated influenza vaccine.

Only a few counts were recorded for this clonotype. The chain combines TRBV4-3 with TRBJ2-1, with 10 bases lining up with TRBD2. The V gene's germline CDR1 is LGHNA and CDR2 YSLEER. With 3 bases clipped from V and 8 bases from J, the junction kept 13 bases outside the gene matches. The CDR3 has 17 residues. The CDR3 sequence is CASSHGTSGTTPHEQFF. The CDR3 DNA reads as TGCGCCAGCAGCCATGGTACTAGCGGGACTACACCCCATGAGCAGTTCTTC.

V and J are TRBV30 and TRBJ2-3; the D gene is possibly TRBD2 (5 bases). The CDR3 contains 13 residues. V shed 3 bases and J shed 3 bases, with 10 bases lying between them. Germline assignment: CDR1 GTSNPN and CDR2 SVGIG (reference sequence). The CDR3 spells CAWSLALTDTQYF. DNA for the CDR3: TGTGCCTGGAGCCTAGCACTAACAGATACGCAGTATTTT.

This clonotype was found many times. This rearrangement joins TRBV5-1 to TRBJ1-5; TRBD1 matches at 8 bases. With 3 bases clipped from V and 7 bases from J, the junction kept 9 bases outside the gene matches. The germline gives CDR1 SGHRS, CDR2 YFSETQ. The CDR3 is made up of 15 amino acids. The CDR3 DNA reads TGCGCCAGCAGCTCCAGCGCGACAGGGGTCCAGCCCCAGCATTTT. It yields the protein CASSSSATGVQPQHF.

This clonotype came up a few times. The chain carries TRBV6-1 and TRBJ1-2; the D is unclear. The germline gives CDR1 MNHNS, CDR2 SASEGT. Trimming pared 6 bases from V and 5 bases from J, leaving 13 bases between. The CDR3 length is 13 residues. For the CDR3, the DNA is TGTGCCAGCAGCCCGACTCCCCAGTATGGCTACACCTTC. Protein: CASSPTPQYGYTF.

This clonotype was counted between two and nine times. The chain employs TRBV6-2 or TRBV6-3 and TRBJ2-7; 7 bases match TRBD1. The junction had 12 bases not matched to a gene; V was cut back by 4 bases and J by 6 bases. This CDR3 region has 15 residues. CDR1 and CDR2 from the germline V gene are MNHEY and SVGEGT. CDR3 in DNA: TGTGCCAGCAGTTCCAGGTGGACAGGCGATGTCGAGCAGTACTTC. It is translated as CASSSRWTGDVEQYF.

The sample holds many counts of this clonotype. The J gene is TRBJ2-3, the V gene TRBV4-3; maybe TRBD2 (5 bases). The CDR3 covers 16 residues. V was shortened by 3 bases and J by 1 base, with 14 bases between the two germline ends. From germline, CDR1 is LGHNA and CDR2 YSLEER. The CDR3 bases are TGCGCCAGCAGCCAGAAACTAGTTCCTGGCACAGATACGCAGTATTTT. Its protein is CASSQKLVPGTDTQYF.

V usage is TRBV6-2 or TRBV6-3 and J usage is TRBJ1-6, with D unclear. CDR1 is MNHEY, CDR2 SVGEGT, per germline. The CDR3 consists of 14 residues. V was shortened by 8 bases and J by 1 base, with 9 bases between the two germline ends. The CDR3 sequence: CASGGSSYNSPLHF. The DNA of the CDR3 is TGTGCCAGCGGAGGGTCTTCCTATAATTCACCCCTCCACTTT.

A few counts support this clonotype. The chain uses TRBV6-1 and TRBJ2-7; 13 bases fit TRBD2. Germline V gives CDR1 MNHNS, CDR2 SASEGT. This CDR3 region has 16 residues. The V and J ends lost 5 bases and 5 bases, in that order; junction bases with no gene match: 9. Here the CDR3 DNA reads TGTGCCAGCAGTCTTGGGGGACTAGCGGGGCGCAACGAGCAGTACTTC. This gives the protein CASSLGGLAGRNEQYF.

This clonotype occurred a few times. The chain uses TRBV6-5 and TRBJ2-1, with D tentatively TRBD2 (5 bases). The CDR3 contains 12 residues. Looked up from germline, CDR1 is MNHEY and CDR2 is SVGAGI. Trimming shortened V by 8 bases and J by 1 base, and 6 bases separated the two germline ends. This CDR3 reads CASGRSYNEQFF. In DNA, the CDR3 is TGTGCCAGCGGGAGATCCTACAATGAGCAGTTCTTC.